The clone carrying this TCR beta chain was found many times. Its antigen is as yet unknown. These data originate in a study of T-cell reconstitution after alpha-beta-depleted transplantation in children. Molecular barcoding with unique molecular identifiers was used for the TCRbeta library. TCRdb reanalysed the PCR reads using MiXCR and keeps one entry per CDR3 protein. The repertoire holds about 870,000 distinct CDR3 sequences, with approximately 15% as singletons. General study results and limits: It was reported that alpha-beta T cells came from several hundred expanded graft clones (about two months after transplant). Some patients showed high day-60 TCRbeta diversity, which derived from surviving recipient T cells and thymic progenitors. One year post-transplant, T-cell counts and diversity were largely derived from T cells produced anew.

Germline V gene data show CDR1 as MNHEY and CDR2 as SVGAGI. The V end was cut by 0 bases, the J end by 6 bases, with 15 bases between. This CDR3 region has 16 residues. V gene TRBV6-5 combines with J gene TRBJ1-5; no firm D call. The material sequenced was PBMCs, mostly from graft donor cells, taken 360 days after TCRalphabeta/CD19-depleted stem cell transplant. This receptor was taken from a male patient younger than 18 who had a stem cell transplant for acute lymphoblastic leukemia, so the T cells may come from the graft donor. The CDR3, as DNA: TGTGCCAGCAGTTACTCTGGTGGCTATACTCGTCAGCCCCAGCATTTT. This codes for CASSYSGGYTRQPQHF.